The present T cell receptor (beta chain) was sequenced within a study of T-cell memory formation after mild COVID-19. The CDR3 has 13 residues. Trimming left V 7 bases short and J 5 bases short, with 17 bases between. The germline V gene has CDR1 SQVTM and CDR2 ANQGSEA. TCRdb reanalysed the 5' RACE reads using MiXCR and keeps one entry per CDR3 protein. The sample includes roughly 130,000 distinct CDR3 sequences, 17% of them seen just once. The origin of this receptor is a man between 18 and 29 years old who had mild COVID-19 (a few samples of this study predate the infection). Cell type and time point are not known. The chain combines TRBV29-1 with TRBJ2-5; possible D gene TRBD2, 5 bases. The sample consisted of PBMCs or a T cell subset sorted from them (not recorded which). The CDR3 is CSDSPAGQETQYF. The CDR3 DNA is TGCAGCGACAGCCCCGCGGGCCAGGAGACCCAGTACTTC.